The rows below give T cell receptor beta chains drawn from one sample of a study of memory CD4+ T cells and cytomegalovirus serostatus. The method was immunoSEQ multiplex PCR; TCRdb's version includes in-frame clones alone and lacks a portion of them. The sample carries around 44,000 clones, about three quarters recorded once. Sequencing used memory CD4+ T cells from blood. These receptors came from an adult in good health and CMV-seronegative. The CDR3 runs from the conserved cysteine through the conserved F or W. Each record gives: clone size, J gene, D gene, V gene, CDR3 DNA, CDR3 protein. A D gene is named only where the DNA matches it firmly. Expanded clones get a size class; other rows say once, few or many, or leave the size out.

>-|TRBJ1-2|-|TRBV21-1
TGTGCCCGCCCCCGTTGGAGTAACTATGGCTACACCTTC
CARPRWSNYGYTF
>-|TRBJ2-3|TRBD2|TRBV7-2
TGTGCCACCAATGGGGAGGGTCCGGGCACAGATACGCAGTATTTT
CATNGEGPGTDTQYF
>-|TRBJ1-6|-|TRBV10-3
TGTGCCATCAGTGATGGACCCACCAATAATTCACCCCTCCACTTT
CAISDGPTNNSPLHF
>-|TRBJ2-4|-|TRBV30
TGTGCCTGGAGTGTTTCCGTTGGAAACATTCAGTACTTC
CAWSVSVGNIQYF
>-|TRBJ1-1|-|TRBV7-2
TGTGCCAGCAGCTTAGACCCCTTAGGGGACACTGAAGCTTTCTTT
CASSLDPLGDTEAFF
>-|TRBJ2-6|TRBD2|TRBV2
TGTGCCAGCAGCGCCGGGACTAGCGGGAGGGCCTCTGGGGCCAACGTCCTGACTTTC
CASSAGTSGRASGANVLTF
>-|TRBJ2-7|TRBD2|TRBV25-1
TGTGCCAGCAGTCCGACTAGCGGTGGCTACGAGCAGTACTTC
CASSPTSGGYEQYF
>-|TRBJ2-2|-|TRBV7-9
TGTGCCAGCAGCACCGGGGCAAACACCGGGGAGCTGTTTTTT
CASSTGANTGELFF
>-|TRBJ2-7|-|TRBV5-1
TGCGCCAGCAGCGCAGGATGGGGGGAGGTGAACTACGAGCAGTACTTC
CASSAGWGEVNYEQYF
>-|TRBJ2-3|-|TRBV28
TGTGCCAGCAGTTTAGCGGGGTCAGATACGCAGTATTTT
CASSLAGSDTQYF
>-|TRBJ2-7|-|TRBV7-2
TGTGCCAGCAGCTTAGGCGGAAGTATCGACGAGCAGTACTTC
CASSLGGSIDEQYF
>many|TRBJ2-2|-|TRBV4-1
TGCGCCAGCAGCCAAGTCGATCTAGGGTTTGTGACCGGGGAGCTGTTTTTT
CASSQVDLGFVTGELFF
>-|TRBJ1-3|TRBD1|TRBV6-5
TGTGCCAGCAGTTGGGGACAGGGGAGAAACACCATATATTTT
CASSWGQGRNTIYF
>-|TRBJ2-3|TRBD2|TRBV5-4
TGTGCCAGCAGCTTTTCGGGAGGCTTGGGTACGCAGTATTTT
CASSFSGGLGTQYF
>-|TRBJ1-2|-|TRBV2
TGTGCCAGCAGTGATTTTCAGGGGTTAGGGGGCTACACCTTC
CASSDFQGLGGYTF
>few|TRBJ1-2|-|TRBV30
TGTGCCTGGAGTACAGACAGCTATGGCTACACCTTC
CAWSTDSYGYTF
>-|TRBJ2-1|-|TRBV28
TGTGCCAGCAGAAGTGGGGGCTACAATGAGCAGTTCTTC
CASRSGGYNEQFF
>-|TRBJ1-2|-|TRBV7-2
TGTGCCAGCAGCTCGGTGTTAGGAGACTACACCTTC
CASSSVLGDYTF
>-|TRBJ2-7|TRBD1|TRBV4-1
TGCGCCAGCAGCCAAGAATTGTCAGGGGGAATCGTGGTCTACGAGCAGTACTTC
CASSQELSGGIVVYEQYF
>-|TRBJ1-1|-|TRBV12-5
TGTGCTAGTGGTTTGGGGAGGGGACGCTATACTGAAGCTTTCTTT
CASGLGRGRYTEAFF
>once|TRBJ2-7|-|TRBV4-3
TGCGCCAGCAGCCAAAGGGCCCTCCAAGGGGGGGACGAGCAGTACTTC
CASSQRALQGGDEQYF
>-|TRBJ2-3|-|TRBV2
TGTGCCAGCAGTGAAGGGATTCCAGATACGCAGTATTTT
CASSEGIPDTQYF
>-|TRBJ2-7|TRBD1|TRBV2
TGTGCCAGCAGTCCGACAGGGCTCTCCCTCGAGCAGTACTTC
CASSPTGLSLEQYF
>-|TRBJ1-2|TRBD1|TRBV5-5
TGTGCCAGCAGCTTGGTAAGACCGGACAGGGATGGCTACACCTTC
CASSLVRPDRDGYTF
>-|TRBJ1-4|-|TRBV4-3
TGCGCCAGCAGCTCCGCGAGGCCGAATGAAAAACTGTTTTTT
CASSSARPNEKLFF
>few|TRBJ1-5|TRBD1|TRBV28
TGTGCCAGCATTACACAGGGGATGAGTCAGCCCCAGCATTTT
CASITQGMSQPQHF
>-|TRBJ1-3|-|TRBV30
TGTGCCTGGAGTGGGAGAAACACCATATATTTT
CAWSGRNTIYF
>-|TRBJ1-1|-|TRBV27
TGTGCCAGCAGTCCAGACAGGCTTTACACTGAAGCTTTCTTT
CASSPDRLYTEAFF
>once|TRBJ1-2|-|TRBV5-5
TGTGCCAGCAGCTTGGCCGCACCAACAGGGAGCTACACCTTC
CASSLAAPTGSYTF
>-|TRBJ2-7|TRBD1|TRBV7-3
TGTGCCAGCAGCACAGGGACAGTCGGAGTCTTCTACGAGCAGTACTTC
CASSTGTVGVFYEQYF
>-|TRBJ1-1|-|TRBV7-2
TGTGCCAGCAGCTTAGGGGGGCTGAACACTGAAGCTTTCTTT
CASSLGGLNTEAFF
>-|TRBJ2-5|TRBD2|TRBV28
TGTGCCAGCAGTTTTCCGGGGAGGGTACAACAAGAGACCCGGTACTTC
CASSFPGRVQQETRYF
>-|TRBJ2-7|-|TRBV7-9
TGTGCCAGCAGCTTAGAGACTGTACCCAAAAGCGAGCAGTACTTC
CASSLETVPKSEQYF
>-|TRBJ1-5|-|TRBV30
TGTGCCTGGGGGACCGGGAGCAATCAGCCCCAGCATTTT
CAWGTGSNQPQHF
>-|TRBJ2-1|-|TRBV28
TGTGCCAGCAGTTTGAAGTACAATGAGCAGTTCTTC
CASSLKYNEQFF
>-|TRBJ1-2|TRBD1|TRBV28
TGTGCCAGCAGTCGACTGACAGGGGGCGTTTATGGCTACACCTTC
CASSRLTGGVYGYTF